The entry below describes one T cell receptor (beta chain). Its cognate antigen is unknown. The sample is drawn from a study of cytomegalovirus exposure and HLA in healthy donors. Study details: Within the Caucasian-associated ancestry cluster were roughly 81% of the roughly 360 genotyped donors. Study-wide findings and caveats: Sequencing probably produced one cluster of sequence variants that were highly shared. A few CMV-associated chains proved CMV antigen-specific in vitro. A later analysis reportedly found that, within productive TCRs, an Asian-associated ancestry cluster had fewer N-insertions than the mean observed across the approximately 660 donors.

60 Vbeta and 13 Jbeta primers were used in PCR. TCRdb's table, derived via immunoSEQ multiplex PCR, lists solely in-frame clones and lacks some. The sample lists roughly 180,000 clones, about four fifths occurring once. The CDR3 runs 18 residues. The V gene lost 1 base and the J gene lost 0 bases, with 17 bases spanning the gap. Germline CDR1 is SGHDT and CDR2 is YYEEEE. Sequencing used PBMCs. J is TRBJ1-5 and V is TRBV5-6; D is possibly TRBD1 (6 bases). The sequence was collected from a male donor in good health and CMV-seronegative. This chain's CDR3 is CASSLFRQGLTSNQPQHF. The DNA for the CDR3 is TGTGCCAGCAGCTTGTTCCGGCAGGGGCTAACTAGCAATCAGCCCCAGCATTTT.